This T cell receptor beta chain was recovered during a study of early T cells in non-severe SARS-CoV-2 infection. The germline V gene encodes CDR1 MNHNY and CDR2 SVGAGI (reference sequence). Germline trimming cut 4 bases from V and 6 bases from J; bases unmatched to any gene: 4. The CDR3 runs 15 residues. This clonotype was found many times. Using its own MiXCR run on the 5' RACE reads, TCRdb lists one record per CDR3 protein. The sample consists of tens of thousands of distinct CDR3 sequences, roughly a tenth of them appearing once. Sequencing input: whole blood. The sequence derives from an adult who was a healthcare worker with PCR-confirmed SARS-CoV-2 infection or an uninfected control (not recorded which). J is TRBJ1-4 and V is TRBV6-6, with 11 bases identical to TRBD1. In DNA form, the CDR3 reads TGTGCCAGCAGTTCTGGACAGGGGGCCTATGAAAAACTGTTTTTT. This translates into CASSSGQGAYEKLFF.